This TCR beta chain derives from a study of blood T cell repertoires in COVID-19. Sequencing was performed with immunoSEQ multiplex PCR; in TCRdb, only in-frame clones are kept and a portion is missing. The sample contains a few hundred thousand clones, roughly 88% of which appear only once. In germline, CDR1 is MDHEN, CDR2 SYDVKM. V lost 7 bases and J lost 3, with 16 bases in between. The CDR3 loop spans 14 amino acids. Donors were grouped by their self-reported clinical history. This TCR was recovered from a woman aged 40 to 49 with acute COVID-19. This rearrangement joins TRBV28 to TRBJ2-7; no firm D call. Sequencing was carried out using PBMCs or T cells enriched from blood (not recorded which). DNA of the CDR3: TGTGCCAGCACCCCCGCTCCACCAGGCTACGAGCAGTACGTC. Translated, it gives CASTPAPPGYEQYV.